Sequencing of this T cell receptor (beta chain) was carried out in a study of blood T cell repertoires in COVID-19. Germline V gene sequence: CDR1 SGHTA, CDR2 FQGNSA. Trimming stripped 5 bases from V and 4 bases from J, with 7 bases between. This CDR3 is 12 amino acids long. Assay used: immunoSEQ multiplex PCR; TCRdb lists only in-frame clones, some missing. The sample contains hundreds of thousands of clones, 80% to 90% of which appear only once. The chain combines TRBV7-2 with TRBJ2-3; no clear D gene. This clonotype originated in a man between 18 and 29 years old who had recovered from COVID-19. Sequencing was carried out using PBMCs or T cells enriched from blood (not recorded which). CDR3 nucleotide sequence: TGTGCCAGCAGCCGAGTCCCAGATACGCAGTATTTT. This codes for CASSRVPDTQYF.